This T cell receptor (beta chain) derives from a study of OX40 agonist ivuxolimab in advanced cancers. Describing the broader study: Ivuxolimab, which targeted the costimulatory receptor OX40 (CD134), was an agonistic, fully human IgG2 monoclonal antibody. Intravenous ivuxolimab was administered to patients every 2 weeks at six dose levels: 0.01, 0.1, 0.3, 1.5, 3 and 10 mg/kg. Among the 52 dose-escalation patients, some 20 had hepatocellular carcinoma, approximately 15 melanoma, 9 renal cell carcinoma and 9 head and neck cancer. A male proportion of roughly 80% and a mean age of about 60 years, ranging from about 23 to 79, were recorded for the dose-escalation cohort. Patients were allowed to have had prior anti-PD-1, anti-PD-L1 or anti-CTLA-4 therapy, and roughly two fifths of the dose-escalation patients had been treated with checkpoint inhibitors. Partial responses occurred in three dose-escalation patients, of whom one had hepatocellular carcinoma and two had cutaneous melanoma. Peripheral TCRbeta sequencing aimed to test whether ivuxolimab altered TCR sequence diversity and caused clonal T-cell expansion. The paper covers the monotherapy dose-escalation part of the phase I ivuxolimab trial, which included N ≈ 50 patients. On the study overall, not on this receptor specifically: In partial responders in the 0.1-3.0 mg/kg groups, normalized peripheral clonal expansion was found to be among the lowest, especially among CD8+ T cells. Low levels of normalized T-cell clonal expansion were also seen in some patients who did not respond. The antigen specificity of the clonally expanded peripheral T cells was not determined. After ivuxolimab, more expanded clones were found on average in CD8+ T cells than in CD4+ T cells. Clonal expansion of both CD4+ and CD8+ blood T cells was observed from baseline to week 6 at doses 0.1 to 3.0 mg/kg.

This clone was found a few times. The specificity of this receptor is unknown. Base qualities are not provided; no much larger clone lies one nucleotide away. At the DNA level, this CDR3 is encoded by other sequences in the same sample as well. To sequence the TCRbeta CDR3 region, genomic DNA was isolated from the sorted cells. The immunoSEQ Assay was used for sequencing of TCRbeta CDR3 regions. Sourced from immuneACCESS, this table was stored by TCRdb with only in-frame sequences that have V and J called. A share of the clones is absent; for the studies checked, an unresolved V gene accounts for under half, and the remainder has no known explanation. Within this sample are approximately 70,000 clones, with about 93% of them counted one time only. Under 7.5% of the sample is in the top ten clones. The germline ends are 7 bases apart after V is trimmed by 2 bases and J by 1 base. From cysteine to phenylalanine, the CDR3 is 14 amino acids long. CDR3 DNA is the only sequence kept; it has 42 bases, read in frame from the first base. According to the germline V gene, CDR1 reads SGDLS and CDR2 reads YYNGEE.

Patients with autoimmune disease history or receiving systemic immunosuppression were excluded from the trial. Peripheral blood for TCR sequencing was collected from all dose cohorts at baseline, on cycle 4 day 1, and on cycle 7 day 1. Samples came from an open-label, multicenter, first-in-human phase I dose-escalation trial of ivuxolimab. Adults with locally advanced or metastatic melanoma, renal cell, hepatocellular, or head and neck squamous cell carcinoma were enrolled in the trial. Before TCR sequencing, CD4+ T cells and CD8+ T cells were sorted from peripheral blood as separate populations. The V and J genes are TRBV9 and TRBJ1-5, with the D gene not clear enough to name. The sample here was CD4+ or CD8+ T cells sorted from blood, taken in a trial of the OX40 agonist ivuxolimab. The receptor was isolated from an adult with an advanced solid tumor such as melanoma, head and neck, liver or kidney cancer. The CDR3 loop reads CASSVDGSNQPQHF. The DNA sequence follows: TGTGCCAGCAGCGTCGATGGGAGCAATCAGCCCCAGCATTTT.